The rows below give T cell receptor beta chains drawn from one sample of a study of blood T cells in healthy people across ages. From the 5' RACE reads, TCRdb called clonotypes with MiXCR, one entry per CDR3 protein. The sample lists more than 1.4 million distinct CDR3 sequences; around 42% were seen once. Sequenced input: blood. These receptors were obtained from a woman under 30 in good health. CDR3s include the opening cysteine and the closing phenylalanine or tryptophan. A D gene is named only where the DNA matches it firmly. Rows give clone size only sometimes, using once, few, many, or a class for an expanded clone.

clone_size	v_call	d_call	cdr3_length	j_call	cdr3_nt	cdr3_aa
few	TRBV6-5	.	14	TRBJ2-3	TGTGCCAGCAGTTCCCCCAGGGGTACAGATACGCAGTATTTT	CASSSPRGTDTQYF
.	TRBV29-1	.	11	TRBJ2-7	TGCAGCGTTTTAGGGGTGGACGAGCAGTACTTC	CSVLGVDEQYF
few	TRBV7-3	.	15	TRBJ2-1	TGTGCCAGCAGCTCGACAGCGACGTTATACAATGAGCAGTTCTTC	CASSSTATLYNEQFF
.	TRBV5-1	.	14	TRBJ2-4	TGCGCCAGCAGCTTGGGTTCAGCCAAAAACATTCAGTACTTC	CASSLGSAKNIQYF
once	TRBV13	.	13	TRBJ2-7	TGTGCCAGCAGCTTCTCCGTAGACCATGAGCAGTACTTC	CASSFSVDHEQYF
.	TRBV6-5	.	13	TRBJ2-5	TGTGCCAGCAGTTACTCTGGGGTGGCGGAGCAGTACTTC	CASSYSGVAEQYF
.	TRBV20-1	TRBD2	14	TRBJ2-7	TGCAGTGCTACTAAACCAGCGGGAGTAAACGAGCAGTACTTC	CSATKPAGVNEQYF
.	TRBV4-2	.	15	TRBJ2-1	TGTGCCAGCAGCCACCCCCAGAGCATAGCGAATGAGCAGTTCTTC	CASSHPQSIANEQFF
.	TRBV6-1	TRBD2	14	TRBJ2-1	TGTACCAGCAGCACGGGACTAGAGTACAATGAGCAGTTCTTC	CTSSTGLEYNEQFF
.	TRBV7-9	.	16	TRBJ1-5	TGTGCCAGCAGCTTAGGGCGGCTAGATAGCAATCAGCCCCAGCATTTT	CASSLGRLDSNQPQHF
once	TRBV2	.	15	TRBJ1-5	TGTGCCAGCAGTGCCCGGATGAGGGGCGATCAGCCCCAGCATTTT	CASSARMRGDQPQHF
few	TRBV5-5	TRBD2	15	TRBJ2-5	TGTGCCAGCAGCTTGCTGTCGGGGGGGGTGGAGACCCAGTACTTC	CASSLLSGGVETQYF
.	TRBV5-1	TRBD1	16	TRBJ2-3	TGCGCCAGCAGCTTGGAACAGGGGTCGGGCACAGATACGCAGTATTTT	CASSLEQGSGTDTQYF
.	TRBV6-2/TRBV6-3	.	17	TRBJ2-7	TGTGCCAGCAGTTCCCCGTGGGGAGCGCCGAGCTCCTACGAGCAGTACTTC	CASSSPWGAPSSYEQYF
few	TRBV21-1	.	14	TRBJ2-7	TGTGCCAGCCTATGGACCGCTCCTAGGGACGAGCAGTACTTC	CASLWTAPRDEQYF
.	TRBV30	TRBD2	16	TRBJ2-7	TGTGCCTGGAGTGGCCGACGGACTAGCGGGATCAGCGAGCAGTACTTC	CAWSGRRTSGISEQYF
.	TRBV12-3/TRBV12-4	TRBD1	16	TRBJ1-2	TGTGCCAGCAGTCACTCTCCGACAGGGGGCGCAGATGGCTACACCTTC	CASSHSPTGGADGYTF
.	TRBV9	.	15	TRBJ2-7	TGTGCCAGCAGCGTAGCTGCCGGACTTTCCTACGAGCAGTACTTC	CASSVAAGLSYEQYF
few	TRBV2	.	12	TRBJ2-5	TGTGCCAGCAGTGAAGGCCGGGAGACCCAGTACTTC	CASSEGRETQYF
.	TRBV29-1	TRBD1	15	TRBJ2-7	TGCAGCGTTGAACTTGCCGGGACAGGGGAATACGAGCAGTACTTC	CSVELAGTGEYEQYF
.	TRBV19	.	16	TRBJ1-5	TGCGCCAGTAGTATAGACCGAGGGAGGGGCAATCAGCCCCAGCATTTT	CASSIDRGRGNQPQHF
few	TRBV29-1	.	12	TRBJ2-2	TGCAGCGTTGAAGCCAACCCCGGGGAGCTGTTTTTT	CSVEANPGELFF